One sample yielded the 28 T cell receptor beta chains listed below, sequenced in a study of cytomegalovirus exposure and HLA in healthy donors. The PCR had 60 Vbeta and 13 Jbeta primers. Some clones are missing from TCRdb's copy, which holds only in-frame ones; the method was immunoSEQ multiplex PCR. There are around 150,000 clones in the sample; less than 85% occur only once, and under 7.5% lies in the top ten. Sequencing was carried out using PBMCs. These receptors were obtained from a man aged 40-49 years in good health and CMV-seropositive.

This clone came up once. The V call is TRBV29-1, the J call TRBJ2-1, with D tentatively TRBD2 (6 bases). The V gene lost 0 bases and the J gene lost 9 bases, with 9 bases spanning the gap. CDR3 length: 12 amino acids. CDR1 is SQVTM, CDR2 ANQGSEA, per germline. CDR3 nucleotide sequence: TGCAGCGTTGAAGATCTGGGGGGTGAGCAGTTCTTC. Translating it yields CSVEDLGGEQFF.

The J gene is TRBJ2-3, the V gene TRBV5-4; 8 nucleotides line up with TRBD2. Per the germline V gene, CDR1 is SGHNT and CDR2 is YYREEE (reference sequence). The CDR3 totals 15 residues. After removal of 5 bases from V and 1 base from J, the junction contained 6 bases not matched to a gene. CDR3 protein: CASSRVTSGTDTQYF. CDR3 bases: TGTGCCAGCAGTCGAGTGACTAGCGGCACAGATACGCAGTATTTT.

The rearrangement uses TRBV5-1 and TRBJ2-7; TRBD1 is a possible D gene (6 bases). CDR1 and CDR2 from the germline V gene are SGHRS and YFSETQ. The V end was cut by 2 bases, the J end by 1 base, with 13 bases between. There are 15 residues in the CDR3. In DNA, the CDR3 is TGCGCCAGCAGCTTATGGAACCAGGGGTCCTACGAGCAGTACTTC. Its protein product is CASSLWNQGSYEQYF.

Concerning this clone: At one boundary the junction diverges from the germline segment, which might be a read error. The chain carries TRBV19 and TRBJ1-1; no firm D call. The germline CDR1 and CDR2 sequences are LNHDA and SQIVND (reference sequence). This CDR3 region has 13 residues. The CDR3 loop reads CAGSISGNTEAFF. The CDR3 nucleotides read TGTGCCGGTAGTATTTCGGGGAACACTGAAGCTTTCTTT.

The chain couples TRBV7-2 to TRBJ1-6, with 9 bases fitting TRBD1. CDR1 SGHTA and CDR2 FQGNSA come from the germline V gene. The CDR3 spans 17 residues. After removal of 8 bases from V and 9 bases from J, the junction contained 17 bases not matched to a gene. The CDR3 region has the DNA TGTGCCAGCGCCCAAGGGGTTGGGGGACAGGGTCCTTCACCCCTCCACTTT. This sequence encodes CASAQGVGGQGPSPLHF.

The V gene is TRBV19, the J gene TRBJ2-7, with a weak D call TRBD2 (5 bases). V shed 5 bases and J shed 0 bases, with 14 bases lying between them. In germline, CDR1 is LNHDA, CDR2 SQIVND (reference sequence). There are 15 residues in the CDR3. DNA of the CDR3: TGTGCCAGTAGTCTAGTGGCGGGTGGCTCCTACGAGCAGTACTTC. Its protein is CASSLVAGGSYEQYF.

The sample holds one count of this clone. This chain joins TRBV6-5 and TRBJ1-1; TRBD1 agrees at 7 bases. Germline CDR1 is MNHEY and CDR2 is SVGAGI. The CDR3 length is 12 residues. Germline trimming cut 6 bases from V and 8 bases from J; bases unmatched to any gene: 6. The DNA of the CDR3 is TGTGCCAGCAGCCTTAGACAGGGCGAAGCTTTCTTT. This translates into CASSLRQGEAFF.

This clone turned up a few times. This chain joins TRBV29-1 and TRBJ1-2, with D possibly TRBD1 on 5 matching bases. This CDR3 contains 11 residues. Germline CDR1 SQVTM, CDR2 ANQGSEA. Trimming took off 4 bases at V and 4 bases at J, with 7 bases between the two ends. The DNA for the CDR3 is TGCAGCGTTGGGACACTCTATGGCTACACCTTC. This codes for CSVGTLYGYTF. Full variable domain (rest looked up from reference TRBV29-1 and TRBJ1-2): SAVISQKPSRDICQRGTSLTIQCQVDSQVTMMFWYRQQPGQSLTLIATANQGSEATYESGFVIDKFPISRPNLTFSTLTVSNMSPEDSSIYLCSVGTLYGYTFGSGTRLTVV.

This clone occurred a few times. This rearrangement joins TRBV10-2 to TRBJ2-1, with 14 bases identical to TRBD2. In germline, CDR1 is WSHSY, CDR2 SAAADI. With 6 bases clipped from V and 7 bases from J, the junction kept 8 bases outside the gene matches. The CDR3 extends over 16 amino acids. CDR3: CASRTGLAGVRNEQFF. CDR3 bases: TGCGCCAGCAGAACGGGACTAGCGGGAGTGCGGAATGAGCAGTTCTTC.

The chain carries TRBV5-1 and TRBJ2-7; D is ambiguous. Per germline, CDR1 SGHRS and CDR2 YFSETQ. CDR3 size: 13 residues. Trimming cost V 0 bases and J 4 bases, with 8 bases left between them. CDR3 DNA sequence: TGCGCCAGCAGCTTGGAGGCAGGTTACGAGCAGTACTTC. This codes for CASSLEAGYEQYF.

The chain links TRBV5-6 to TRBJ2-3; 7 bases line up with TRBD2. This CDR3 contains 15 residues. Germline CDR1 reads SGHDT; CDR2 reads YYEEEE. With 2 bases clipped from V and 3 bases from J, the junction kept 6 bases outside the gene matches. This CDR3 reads CASSLGLAVTDTQYF. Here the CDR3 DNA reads TGTGCCAGCAGCTTAGGCCTAGCGGTGACAGATACGCAGTATTTT.

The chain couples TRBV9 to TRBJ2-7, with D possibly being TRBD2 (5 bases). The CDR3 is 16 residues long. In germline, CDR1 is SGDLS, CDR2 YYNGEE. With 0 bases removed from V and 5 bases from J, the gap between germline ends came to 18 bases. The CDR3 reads CASSVEIWISEDEQYF. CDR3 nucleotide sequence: TGTGCCAGCAGCGTAGAAATTTGGATTAGCGAAGACGAGCAGTACTTC. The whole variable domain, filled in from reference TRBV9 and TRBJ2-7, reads DSGVTQTPKHLITATGQRVTLRCSPRSGDLSVYWYQQSLDQGLQFLIQYYNGEERAKGNILERFSAQQFPDLHSELNLSSLELGDSALYFCASSVEIWISEDEQYFGPGTRLTVT.

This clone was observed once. The CDR3 protein is CASSSEGFIQYF. CDR3 DNA: TGTGCCAGCAGCTCTGAGGGATTCATTCAGTACTTC. This rearrangement joins TRBV7-2 to TRBJ2-4, with D tentatively TRBD2 (5 bases). The CDR3 contains 12 residues. The V and J ends lost 4 bases and 9 bases respectively, with 10 bases between them. Germline V gene sequence: CDR1 SGHTA, CDR2 FQGNSA. The full variable domain, in which reference TRBV7-2 and TRBJ2-4 provide the parts outside the CDR3, is GAGVSQSPSNKVTEKGKDVELRCDPISGHTALYWYRQSLGQGLEFLIYFQGNSAPDKSGLPSDRFSAERTGGSVSTLTIQRTQQEDSAVYLCASSSEGFIQYFGAGTRLSVL.

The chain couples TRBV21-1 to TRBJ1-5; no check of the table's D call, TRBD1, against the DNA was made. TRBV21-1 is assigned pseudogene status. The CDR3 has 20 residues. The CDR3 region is CASSKGQQQPSFPEYQPQHF. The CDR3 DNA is TGTGCCAGCAGCAAGGGACAGCAGCAACCGTCTTTTCCCGAATATCAGCCCCAGCATTTT.

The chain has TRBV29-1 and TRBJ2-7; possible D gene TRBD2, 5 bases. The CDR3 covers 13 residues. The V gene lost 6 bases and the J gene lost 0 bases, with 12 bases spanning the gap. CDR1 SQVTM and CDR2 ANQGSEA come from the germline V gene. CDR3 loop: CSVSLLASYEQYF. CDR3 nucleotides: TGCAGCGTCTCGCTCCTAGCCTCCTACGAGCAGTACTTC.

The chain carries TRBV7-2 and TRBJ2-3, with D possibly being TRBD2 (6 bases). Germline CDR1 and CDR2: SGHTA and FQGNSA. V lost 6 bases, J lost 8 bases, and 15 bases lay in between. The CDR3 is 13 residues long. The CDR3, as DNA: TGTGCCAGCAGTTCCCCGGGGGAGGCTACGCAGTATTTT. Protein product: CASSSPGEATQYF.

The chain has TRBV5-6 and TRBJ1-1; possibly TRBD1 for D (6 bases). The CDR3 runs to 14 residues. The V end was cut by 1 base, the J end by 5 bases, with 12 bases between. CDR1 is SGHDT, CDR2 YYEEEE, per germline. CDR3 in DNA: TGTGCCAGCAGCTTGACAGGGTATTGGACTGAAGCTTTCTTT. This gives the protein CASSLTGYWTEAFF.

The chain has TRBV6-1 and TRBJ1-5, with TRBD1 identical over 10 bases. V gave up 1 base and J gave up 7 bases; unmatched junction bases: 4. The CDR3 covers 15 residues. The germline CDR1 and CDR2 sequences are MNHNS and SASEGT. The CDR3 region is CASSEGDRGWQPQHF. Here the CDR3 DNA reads TGTGCCAGCAGTGAAGGGGACAGGGGATGGCAGCCCCAGCATTTT.

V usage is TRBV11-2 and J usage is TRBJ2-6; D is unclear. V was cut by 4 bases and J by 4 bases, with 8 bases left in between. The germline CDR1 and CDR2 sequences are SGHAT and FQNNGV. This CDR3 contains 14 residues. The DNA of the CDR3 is TGTGCCAGCAGCTCCCACCGGGGGGCCAACGTCCTGACTTTC. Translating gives CASSSHRGANVLTF.

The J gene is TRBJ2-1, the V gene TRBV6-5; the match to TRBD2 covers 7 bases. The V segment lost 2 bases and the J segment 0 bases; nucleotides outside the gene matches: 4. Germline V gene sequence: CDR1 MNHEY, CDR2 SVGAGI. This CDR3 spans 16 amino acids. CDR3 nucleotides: TGTGCCAGCAGTTACGGGGAGGGAGGCTCCTACAATGAGCAGTTCTTC. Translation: CASSYGEGGSYNEQFF.

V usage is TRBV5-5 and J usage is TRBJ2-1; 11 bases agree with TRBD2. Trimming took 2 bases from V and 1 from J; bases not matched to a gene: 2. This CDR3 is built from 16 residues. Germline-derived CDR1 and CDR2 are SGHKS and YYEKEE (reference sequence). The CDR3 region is CASSFTSGGSYNEQFF. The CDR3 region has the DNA TGTGCCAGCAGCTTCACTAGCGGGGGTTCCTACAATGAGCAGTTCTTC.

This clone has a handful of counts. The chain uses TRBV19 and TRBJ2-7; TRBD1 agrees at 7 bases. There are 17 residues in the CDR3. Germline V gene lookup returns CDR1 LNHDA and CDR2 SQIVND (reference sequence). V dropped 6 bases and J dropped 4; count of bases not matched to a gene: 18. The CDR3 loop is CASSAISLARGKYEQYF. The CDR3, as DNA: TGTGCCAGTAGCGCCATATCGCTGGCCAGGGGGAAGTACGAGCAGTACTTC.

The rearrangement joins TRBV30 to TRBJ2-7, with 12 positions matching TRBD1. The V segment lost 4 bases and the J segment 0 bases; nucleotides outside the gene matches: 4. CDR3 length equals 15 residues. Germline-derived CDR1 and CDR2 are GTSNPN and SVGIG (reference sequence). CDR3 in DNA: TGTGCCTGGACTGAGGGACAGGGGGCCTCCTACGAGCAGTACTTC. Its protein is CAWTEGQGASYEQYF.

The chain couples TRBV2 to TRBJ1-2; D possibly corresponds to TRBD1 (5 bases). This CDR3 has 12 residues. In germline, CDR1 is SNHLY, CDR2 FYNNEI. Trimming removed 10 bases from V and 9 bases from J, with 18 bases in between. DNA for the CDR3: TGTGCCACTTCGGGGGGGGTTGATAGCTACACCTTC. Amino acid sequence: CATSGGVDSYTF. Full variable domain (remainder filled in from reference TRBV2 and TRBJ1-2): EPEVTQTPSHQVTQMGQEVILRCVPISNHLYFYWYRQILGQKVEFLVSFYNNEISEKSEIFDDQFSVERPDGSNFTLKIRSTKLEDSAMYFCATSGGVDSYTFGSGTRLTVV.

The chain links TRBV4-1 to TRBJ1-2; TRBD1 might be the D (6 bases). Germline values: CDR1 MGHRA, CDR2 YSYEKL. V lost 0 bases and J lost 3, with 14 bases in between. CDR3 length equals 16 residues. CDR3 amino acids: CASSQDEGGGYYGYTF. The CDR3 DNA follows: TGCGCCAGCAGCCAAGACGAGGGGGGAGGGTACTATGGCTACACCTTC.

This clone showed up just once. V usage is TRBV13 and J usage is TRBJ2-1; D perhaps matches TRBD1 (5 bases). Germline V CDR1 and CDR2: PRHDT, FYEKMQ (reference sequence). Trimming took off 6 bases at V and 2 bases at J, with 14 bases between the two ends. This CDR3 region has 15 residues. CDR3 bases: TGTGCCAGCAGTGGAGAACCGACAGCCTACAATGAGCAGTTCTTC. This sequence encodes CASSGEPTAYNEQFF.

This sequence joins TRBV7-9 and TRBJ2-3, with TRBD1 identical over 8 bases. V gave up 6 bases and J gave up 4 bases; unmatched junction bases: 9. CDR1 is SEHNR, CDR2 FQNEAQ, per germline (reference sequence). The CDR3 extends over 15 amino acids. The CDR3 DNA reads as TGTGCCAGCAGTCCCGGACAGGGCACGGCAGATACGCAGTATTTT. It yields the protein CASSPGQGTADTQYF.

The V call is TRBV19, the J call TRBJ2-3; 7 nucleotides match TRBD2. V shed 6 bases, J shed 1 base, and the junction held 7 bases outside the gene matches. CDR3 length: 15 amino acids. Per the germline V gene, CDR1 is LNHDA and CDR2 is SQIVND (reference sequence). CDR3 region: CASRRLAQGTDTQYF. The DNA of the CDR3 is TGTGCCAGTAGACGACTAGCCCAGGGCACAGATACGCAGTATTTT.